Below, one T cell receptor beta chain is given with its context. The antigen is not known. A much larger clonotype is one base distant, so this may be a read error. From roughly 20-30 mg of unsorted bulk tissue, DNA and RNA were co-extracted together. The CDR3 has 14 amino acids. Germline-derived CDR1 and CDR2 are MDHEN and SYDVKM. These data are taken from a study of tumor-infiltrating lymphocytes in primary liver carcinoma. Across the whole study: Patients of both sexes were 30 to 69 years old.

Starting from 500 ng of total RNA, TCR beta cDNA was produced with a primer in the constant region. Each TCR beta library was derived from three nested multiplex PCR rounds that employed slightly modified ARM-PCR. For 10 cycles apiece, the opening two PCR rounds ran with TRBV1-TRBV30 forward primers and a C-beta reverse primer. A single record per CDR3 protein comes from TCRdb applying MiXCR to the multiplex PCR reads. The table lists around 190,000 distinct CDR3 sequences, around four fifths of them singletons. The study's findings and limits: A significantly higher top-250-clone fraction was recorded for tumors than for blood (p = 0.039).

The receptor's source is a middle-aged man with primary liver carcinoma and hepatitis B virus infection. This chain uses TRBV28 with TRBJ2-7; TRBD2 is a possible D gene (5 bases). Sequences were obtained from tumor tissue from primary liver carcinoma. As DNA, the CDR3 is TGTGTCAGCATTGATACCGGGAACTCCTACGAGCAGTACTTC. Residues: CVSIDTGNSYEQYF.